This TCR beta chain was retrieved from a study of T cell repertoires in cytomegalovirus infection. Study at large: CMV epitopes that were recently identified and HLA-C-restricted were used alongside well-studied HLA-B-restricted ones. The public TCR beta signatures pointed to both CMV infection and matching HLA type. Points from the study as a whole: The response measured ex vivo was dominated by TCR beta clonotypes (HLA-C-restricted and CMV-specific).

V lost 2 bases and J lost 9; bases outside the gene matches: 15. Germline assignment: CDR1 SQVTM and CDR2 ANQGSEA. The CDR3 has 15 amino acids. This clonotype was recorded only once. Its antigen is not known. In TCRdb, the reads were re-called with MiXCR into one record per CDR3 protein. The repertoire has 70,000 to 85,000 distinct CDR3 sequences, roughly 40% of them found once; the top ten carry approximately 95%. The receptor's source is a human donor in good health (CMV status not recorded). Some clones in this sample may be carry-over from other donors' samples. V and J are TRBV29-1 and TRBJ2-5, with TRBD2 matching over 7 bases. This specimen was CD8+ T cells from cultured PBMCs, taken from culture after CMV antigen stimulation. The chain's CDR3 is CSVEKSGRAGEAQYF. In DNA form, the CDR3 reads TGCAGCGTTGAAAAAAGCGGGCGGGCGGGGGAGGCCCAGTACTTC.